This T cell receptor beta chain was identified in a study of CD8+ T cells in alopecia areata. Whole-study results and caveats: Patients shared TCRs less clearly than mice did, possibly for HLA-related reasons. Scalp samples also contribute reads from the resident alphabeta T cells found in normal skin. Across lesional scalp, and particularly alopecia totalis/universalis, clonality surpassed that of normal scalp.

RNA was isolated and reverse transcribed to cDNA, the sequencing template. Libraries were prepared by immunoSEQ multiplex PCR; TCRdb keeps only in-frame clonotypes and omits some of them. This sample comprises more than 250,000 clones, none seen once only. About this clone itself: Its antigen is not identified. Germline and genes: mouse. The observed sequence ends 4 residues before the CDR3 terminus, with the missing tail filled in from the germline J gene. Additional DNA sequences in this sample encode the identical CDR3.

Cell sorting was performed on pooled cutaneous lymph node cells with CD4, CD8alpha, NKG2D, NKG2ACE and other markers. The CDR3 has 13 residues. Per germline, CDR1 FNHDT and CDR2 SITEND (reference sequence). The chain employs TRBV19 and TRBJ2-7; D is perhaps TRBD1 or TRBD2 (6 bases each). Specimen: CD4+ T cells sorted from a lymph node. The receptor was derived from a C3H/HeJ mouse with alopecia areata. The mouse line has the MHC haplotype H2-k. The CDR3 bases that were read are TGTGCCAGCAGTATAGGGGGGCGGTAT. Translating gives CASSIGGRY. The CDR3 in full is CASSIGGRYEQYF.